This note documents a single T cell receptor (beta chain) sequence. Its specificity is not known. Sequencing templates came from extracted RNA that was reverse transcribed into cDNA. Method: immunoSEQ multiplex PCR; TCRdb's copy keeps in-frame clones and lacks some. The sample lists roughly 20,000 clones; about 70% were seen once. This record comes from a study of CD8+ T cells in alopecia areata. The overall study: Tofacitinib ran 6 to 18 months, followed by 6 months off drug.

Broader study findings: The study found TCR sharing across patients less clear than in mice, possibly for HLA reasons. Affected lesional scalp, above all in alopecia totalis/universalis, was more clonal than normal scalp.

The CDR3 is 13 residues long. Trimming cost V 1 base and J 6 bases, with 13 bases left between them. CDR1 is SQVTM and CDR2 is ANQGSEA in the germline V gene. Peripheral blood and lesional scalp punch biopsies were taken from alopecia areata patients. This chain uses TRBV29-1 with TRBJ2-7; the D gene is possibly TRBD2 (6 bases). Sequenced material: skin, taken at week 0. The receptor comes from a human donor with alopecia areata. The CDR3 is CSVEGRAGIEQYF. The CDR3 nucleotides read TGCAGCGTTGAAGGTCGGGCGGGGATCGAGCAGTACTTC.